A selection of T cell receptor beta chains follows, all from one sample in a study of CD8+ T cells in alopecia areata. Here immunoSEQ multiplex PCR was the method, and the copy in TCRdb shows in-frame clones only, minus some. There are 65,000 to 100,000 clones in the sample; just over 50% occur only once, and approximately 5.4% lies in the top ten. The sequenced sample was NKG2D-high CD8+ T cells sorted from blood. All receptors derive from a human donor with alopecia areata. Each CDR3 is given with its conserved first and last residue. D genes are given only for firm matches. A row's size may be missing; if present it is once, few, many or a size class.

clone_size: NA; j_call: TRBJ2-3; d_call: NA; v_call: TRBV13; cdr3_aa: CASSLVANTQYF; cdr3_nt: TGTGCCAGCAGCTTAGTCGCAAATACGCAGTATTTT
clone_size: few; j_call: TRBJ1-1; d_call: TRBD1; v_call: TRBV28; cdr3_aa: CASSSGQGWTTEAFF; cdr3_nt: TGTGCCAGCAGTTCGGGACAGGGATGGACCACTGAAGCTTTCTTT
clone_size: few; j_call: TRBJ2-1; d_call: NA; v_call: TRBV7-9; cdr3_aa: CASRRTGNEQFF; cdr3_nt: TGTGCCAGCAGACGGACTGGTAATGAGCAGTTCTTC
clone_size: few; j_call: TRBJ2-7; d_call: NA; v_call: TRBV28; cdr3_aa: CASSPRVGYEQYF; cdr3_nt: TGTGCCAGCAGTCCCCGGGTCGGATACGAGCAGTACTTC
clone_size: NA; j_call: TRBJ2-4; d_call: NA; v_call: TRBV4-1; cdr3_aa: CASSQAELAKNIQYF; cdr3_nt: TGCGCCAGCAGCCAAGCGGAACTAGCCAAAAACATTCAGTACTTC
clone_size: NA; j_call: TRBJ2-1; d_call: TRBD2; v_call: TRBV7-9; cdr3_aa: CASSLLAGGTPYNEQFF; cdr3_nt: TGTGCCAGCAGCTTGCTAGCGGGGGGCACTCCCTACAATGAGCAGTTCTTC
clone_size: NA; j_call: TRBJ2-1; d_call: NA; v_call: TRBV4-1; cdr3_aa: CASSPVGDLHEQFF; cdr3_nt: TGCGCCAGCAGCCCAGTGGGAGACCTCCATGAGCAGTTCTTC
clone_size: few; j_call: TRBJ2-1; d_call: NA; v_call: TRBV4-1; cdr3_aa: CASSQDAATYNEQFF; cdr3_nt: TGCGCCAGCAGCCAAGATGCGGCAACCTACAATGAGCAGTTCTTC
clone_size: few; j_call: TRBJ2-7; d_call: TRBD2; v_call: TRBV29-1; cdr3_aa: CSVGGGEAEYEQYF; cdr3_nt: TGCAGCGTTGGCGGGGGGGAAGCCGAATACGAGCAGTACTTC
clone_size: NA; j_call: TRBJ1-1; d_call: NA; v_call: TRBV27; cdr3_aa: CASSFRGSTEAFF; cdr3_nt: TGTGCCAGCAGTTTCAGGGGATCCACTGAAGCTTTCTTT
clone_size: NA; j_call: TRBJ1-1; d_call: NA; v_call: TRBV29-1; cdr3_aa: CSGTADTEAFF; cdr3_nt: TGCAGCGGGACAGCCGACACTGAAGCTTTCTTT
clone_size: few; j_call: TRBJ2-5; d_call: TRBD1; v_call: TRBV29-1; cdr3_aa: CSVRGGTGGETQYF; cdr3_nt: TGCAGCGTTCGAGGTGGGACAGGGGGGGAGACCCAGTACTTC
clone_size: few; j_call: TRBJ2-6; d_call: NA; v_call: TRBV9; cdr3_aa: CASEGSSGANVLTF; cdr3_nt: TGTGCCAGTGAGGGAAGCTCTGGGGCCAACGTCCTGACTTTC
clone_size: NA; j_call: TRBJ1-1; d_call: NA; v_call: TRBV4-1; cdr3_aa: CASSQLEGQNTEAFF; cdr3_nt: TGCGCCAGCAGCCAACTCGAGGGACAGAACACTGAAGCTTTCTTT
clone_size: NA; j_call: TRBJ1-2; d_call: TRBD1; v_call: TRBV27; cdr3_aa: CASRTGDFYGYTF; cdr3_nt: TGTGCCAGCAGGACAGGGGACTTCTATGGCTACACCTTC
clone_size: NA; j_call: TRBJ1-2; d_call: NA; v_call: TRBV7-2; cdr3_aa: CASSLVLDSLYGYTF; cdr3_nt: TGTGCCAGCAGCTTAGTACTAGACAGCCTCTATGGCTACACCTTC
clone_size: NA; j_call: TRBJ1-1; d_call: NA; v_call: TRBV5-1; cdr3_aa: CASSLEGGDTEAFF; cdr3_nt: TGCGCCAGCAGCTTGGAGGGAGGGGACACTGAAGCTTTCTTT
clone_size: NA; j_call: TRBJ2-1; d_call: TRBD2; v_call: TRBV4-3; cdr3_aa: CASSQDLGGDEQFF; cdr3_nt: TGCGCCAGCAGCCAAGATCTGGGGGGGGATGAGCAGTTCTTC
clone_size: NA; j_call: TRBJ1-1; d_call: NA; v_call: TRBV27; cdr3_aa: CASFHGTEAFF; cdr3_nt: TGTGCCAGTTTCCACGGGACTGAAGCTTTCTTT
clone_size: NA; j_call: TRBJ2-2; d_call: NA; v_call: TRBV20-1; cdr3_aa: CSAPLNGELFF; cdr3_nt: TGCAGTGCTCCTTTAAACGGGGAGCTGTTTTTT
clone_size: few; j_call: TRBJ2-7; d_call: NA; v_call: TRBV28; cdr3_aa: CASSGRDSTYEQYF; cdr3_nt: TGTGCCAGCAGTGGGAGGGACAGCACCTACGAGCAGTACTTC
clone_size: NA; j_call: TRBJ1-1; d_call: NA; v_call: TRBV9; cdr3_aa: CASSVGTNTEAFF; cdr3_nt: TGTGCCAGCAGCGTCGGAACGAACACTGAAGCTTTCTTT
clone_size: NA; j_call: TRBJ2-1; d_call: NA; v_call: TRBV29-1; cdr3_aa: CSVDAYNEQFF; cdr3_nt: TGCAGCGTTGACGCCTACAATGAGCAGTTCTTC
clone_size: NA; j_call: TRBJ2-1; d_call: NA; v_call: TRBV6-5; cdr3_aa: CASSYSQVGNEQFF; cdr3_nt: TGTGCCAGCAGTTACTCCCAGGTTGGAAATGAGCAGTTCTTC
clone_size: NA; j_call: TRBJ2-4; d_call: NA; v_call: TRBV20-1; cdr3_aa: CSAPHSGIQYF; cdr3_nt: TGCAGTGCTCCTCACAGCGGGATTCAGTACTTC
clone_size: NA; j_call: TRBJ2-5; d_call: NA; v_call: TRBV4-1; cdr3_aa: CASSQVGNQVQETQYF; cdr3_nt: TGCGCCAGCAGCCAAGTGGGTAACCAAGTCCAAGAGACCCAGTACTTC
clone_size: NA; j_call: TRBJ2-4; d_call: NA; v_call: TRBV7-8; cdr3_aa: CASSYKGTAYIQYF; cdr3_nt: TGTGCCAGCAGCTACAAGGGTACAGCTTACATTCAGTACTTC
clone_size: NA; j_call: TRBJ2-1; d_call: NA; v_call: TRBV27; cdr3_aa: CASSPRRSAQFF; cdr3_nt: TGTGCCAGCAGTCCACGACGAAGTGCTCAGTTCTTC
clone_size: NA; j_call: TRBJ2-1; d_call: NA; v_call: TRBV10-3; cdr3_aa: CAISDEGDEQFF; cdr3_nt: TGTGCCATCAGTGATGAGGGGGATGAGCAGTTCTTC
clone_size: NA; j_call: TRBJ2-1; d_call: TRBD2; v_call: TRBV4-1; cdr3_aa: CASRPTSGGSNEQFF; cdr3_nt: TGCGCCAGCAGACCAACTAGCGGGGGGTCTAATGAGCAGTTCTTC
clone_size: NA; j_call: TRBJ1-2; d_call: NA; v_call: TRBV20-1; cdr3_aa: CSANWDGYTF; cdr3_nt: TGCAGTGCTAACTGGGACGGCTACACCTTC
clone_size: NA; j_call: TRBJ1-4; d_call: NA; v_call: TRBV7-2; cdr3_aa: CASSLLFSRGKLFF; cdr3_nt: TGTGCCAGCAGCTTATTGTTCTCTAGGGGAAAACTGTTTTTT
clone_size: NA; j_call: TRBJ2-3; d_call: TRBD2; v_call: TRBV25-1; cdr3_aa: CASSRAFVAGGPPDTQYF; cdr3_nt: TGTGCCAGCAGTCGGGCTTTCGTAGCGGGAGGGCCCCCAGATACGCAGTATTTT
clone_size: few; j_call: TRBJ2-5; d_call: TRBD2; v_call: TRBV29-1; cdr3_aa: CSVVGTSFGRELGYQYF; cdr3_nt: TGCAGCGTTGTCGGGACTAGCTTCGGGAGGGAGCTGGGTTACCAGTACTTC
clone_size: NA; j_call: TRBJ2-7; d_call: NA; v_call: TRBV30; cdr3_aa: CAWSVRGGEQYF; cdr3_nt: TGTGCCTGGAGTGTACGAGGGGGCGAGCAGTACTTC
clone_size: NA; j_call: TRBJ2-3; d_call: NA; v_call: TRBV6-5; cdr3_aa: CASSYGGMADTQYF; cdr3_nt: TGTGCCAGCAGTTATGGGGGGATGGCAGATACGCAGTATTTT
clone_size: few; j_call: TRBJ1-5; d_call: NA; v_call: TRBV30; cdr3_aa: CAWKDGYSNQPQHF; cdr3_nt: TGTGCCTGGAAGGACGGATATAGCAATCAGCCCCAGCATTTT
clone_size: few; j_call: TRBJ1-2; d_call: NA; v_call: TRBV28; cdr3_aa: CASSSEYGGGYTF; cdr3_nt: TGTGCCAGCAGTTCCGAATACGGCGGGGGCTACACCTTC
clone_size: NA; j_call: TRBJ1-1; d_call: NA; v_call: TRBV13; cdr3_aa: CASSLRAGSHTEAFF; cdr3_nt: TGTGCCAGCAGCTTAAGGGCTGGGAGCCACACTGAAGCTTTCTTT
clone_size: NA; j_call: TRBJ2-3; d_call: NA; v_call: TRBV9; cdr3_aa: CASSYDAGATTDTQYF; cdr3_nt: TGTGCCAGCAGCTACGACGCGGGGGCGACCACAGATACGCAGTATTTT
clone_size: NA; j_call: TRBJ2-3; d_call: NA; v_call: TRBV5-1; cdr3_aa: CASSRGGGTDTQYF; cdr3_nt: TGCGCCAGCTCCAGGGGAGGGGGCACAGATACGCAGTATTTT
clone_size: few; j_call: TRBJ2-2; d_call: NA; v_call: TRBV6-5; cdr3_aa: CASSYSIRGFGELFF; cdr3_nt: TGTGCCAGCAGTTACTCGATCAGGGGATTCGGGGAGCTGTTTTTT